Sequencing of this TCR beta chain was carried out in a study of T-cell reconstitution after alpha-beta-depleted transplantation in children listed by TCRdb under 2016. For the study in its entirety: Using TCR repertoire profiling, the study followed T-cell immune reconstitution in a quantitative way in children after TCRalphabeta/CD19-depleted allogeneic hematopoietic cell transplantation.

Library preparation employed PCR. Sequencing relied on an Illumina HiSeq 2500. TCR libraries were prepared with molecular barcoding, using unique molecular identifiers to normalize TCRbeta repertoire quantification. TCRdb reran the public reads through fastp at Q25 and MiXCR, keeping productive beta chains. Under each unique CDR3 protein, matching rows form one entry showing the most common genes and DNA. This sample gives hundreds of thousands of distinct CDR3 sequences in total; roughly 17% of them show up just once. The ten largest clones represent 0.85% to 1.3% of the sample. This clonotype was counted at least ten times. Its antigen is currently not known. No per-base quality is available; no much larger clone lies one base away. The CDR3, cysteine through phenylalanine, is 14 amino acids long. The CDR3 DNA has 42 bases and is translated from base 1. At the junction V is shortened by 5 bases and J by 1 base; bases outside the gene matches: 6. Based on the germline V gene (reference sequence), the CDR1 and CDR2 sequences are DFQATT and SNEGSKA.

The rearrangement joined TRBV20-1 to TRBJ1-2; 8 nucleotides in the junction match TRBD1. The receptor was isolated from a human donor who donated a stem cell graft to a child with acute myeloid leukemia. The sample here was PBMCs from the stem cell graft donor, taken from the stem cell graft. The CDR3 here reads CSALPTGVNYGYTF. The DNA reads TGCAGTGCTCTACCGACAGGGGTTAACTATGGCTACACCTTC.